The rows below give T cell receptor beta chains drawn from one sample of a study of identical twins. TCRdb reprocessed the 5' RACE reads with MiXCR, giving one entry per CDR3 protein. The sample includes 350,000 to 500,000 distinct CDR3 sequences, roughly 18% seen only once; the top ten take 9.5% to 15%. Sequenced sample: naive T cells sorted from blood. These receptors were collected from a man between 45 and 60 years old in good health. The CDR3 runs from the conserved cysteine through the conserved F or W. The D gene is left open where the match is weak. Clone sizes are given selectively: once, few, many, or a class where the clone is expanded.

TRBV5-1	TRBJ2-5	NA	few	CASRQAQGGQETQYF	TGCGCCAGCAGACAGGCCCAGGGGGGCCAAGAGACCCAGTACTTC
TRBV20-1	TRBJ2-7	NA	NA	CSARPGAGDGSYEQYF	TGCAGTGCTAGACCCGGGGCAGGCGATGGTTCCTACGAGCAGTACTTC
TRBV5-5	TRBJ2-1	NA	few	CASSLAGHNEQFF	TGTGCCAGCAGCTTGGCAGGTCACAATGAGCAGTTCTTC
TRBV28	TRBJ2-4	NA	NA	CASSYRGAKNIQYF	TGTGCCAGCAGTTACCGGGGTGCCAAAAACATTCAGTACTTC
TRBV27	TRBJ2-1	TRBD2	many	CASSLIVSAGGPSSEQFF	TGTGCCAGCAGTTTAATTGTCTCGGCGGGAGGGCCTAGTAGTGAGCAGTTCTTC
TRBV10-3	TRBJ2-1	TRBD2	many	CATLGLASNEQFF	TGTGCCACCCTCGGACTAGCCTCCAATGAGCAGTTCTTC
TRBV15	TRBJ2-3	NA	few	CATSSEGITDTQYF	TGTGCCACCAGTTCAGAAGGGATCACAGATACGCAGTATTTT
TRBV12-5	TRBJ2-1	NA	NA	CANTQETHRYNEQFF	TGTGCTAATACTCAAGAGACTCATCGCTACAATGAGCAGTTCTTC
TRBV30	TRBJ2-1	NA	few	CAFQEFTEQFF	TGTGCCTTCCAAGAGTTTACGGAGCAGTTCTTC
TRBV24-1	TRBJ2-3	TRBD2	NA	CATSDTAGLATTDTQYF	TGTGCCACCAGTGATACCGCAGGACTAGCGACCACAGATACGCAGTATTTT
TRBV12-5	TRBJ1-2	NA	few	CASGSLSNYGYTF	TGTGCTAGTGGTTCACTGAGCAACTATGGCTACACCTTC
TRBV20-1	TRBJ1-4	TRBD1	many	CSARAPDREGKLFF	TGCAGTGCTAGAGCTCCGGACAGGGAGGGAAAACTGTTTTTT
TRBV12-3/TRBV12-4	TRBJ1-4	TRBD1	few	CASSLDRGSFNEKLFF	TGTGCCAGCAGTTTGGACAGGGGGAGCTTTAATGAAAAACTGTTTTTT
TRBV24-1	TRBJ1-2	TRBD1	many	CATGDGTGYGYTF	TGTGCCACCGGAGACGGGACAGGGTATGGCTACACCTTC
TRBV5-1	TRBJ2-1	NA	many	CASSLATGGNEQFF	TGCGCCAGCAGCTTGGCAACAGGTGGTAATGAGCAGTTCTTC
TRBV5-6	TRBJ2-7	NA	many	CASSFMTGAAF	TGTGCCAGCAGTTTTATGACCGGGGCAGCCTTC
TRBV15	TRBJ2-7	NA	NA	CATSRDLSGEQYF	TGTGCCACCAGCAGAGATCTTTCGGGGGAGCAGTACTTC
TRBV20-1	TRBJ2-5	NA	many	CSASRGGSGETQYF	TGCAGTGCTAGCAGGGGCGGGAGTGGCGAGACCCAGTACTTC
TRBV27	TRBJ2-1	TRBD2	few	CASSLLGLADHLNEQFF	TGTGCCAGCAGTTTATTAGGACTAGCGGACCATCTCAATGAGCAGTTCTTC
TRBV7-8	TRBJ2-3	TRBD2	few	CASSLAHSSGSSPDTQYF	TGTGCCAGCAGCTTAGCCCATTCTAGCGGGAGTTCCCCAGATACGCAGTATTTT
TRBV20-1	TRBJ2-7	NA	few	CSAFGRGSPREGPLTSYEQYF	TGCAGTGCTTTCGGCCGGGGCAGCCCACGTGAAGGACCCCTTACCTCCTACGAGCAGTACTTC
TRBV6-2/TRBV6-3	TRBJ2-2	NA	many	CASSTEGHWANTGELFF	TGTGCCAGCAGTACTGAGGGACATTGGGCGAACACCGGGGAGCTGTTTTTT
TRBV15	TRBJ2-2	NA	few	CATSRPPGLNTGELFF	TGTGCCACCAGCAGGCCTCCCGGCCTGAACACCGGGGAGCTGTTTTTT
TRBV12-3/TRBV12-4	TRBJ1-3	NA	few	CASSRLSSGNTIYF	TGTGCCAGCAGCAGACTGAGCTCTGGAAACACCATATATTTT
TRBV5-1	TRBJ1-1	NA	few	CASSIQGEGAFF	TGCGCCAGCAGCATTCAGGGTGAAGGGGCTTTCTTT
TRBV4-3	TRBJ1-1	NA	NA	CASSQGATTEAFF	TGCGCCAGCAGCCAAGGAGCGACCACTGAAGCTTTCTTT
TRBV9	TRBJ2-2	TRBD1	NA	CASSVYGATGMAGELFF	TGTGCCAGCAGCGTATATGGGGCGACAGGGATGGCCGGGGAGCTGTTTTTT
TRBV29-1	TRBJ1-1	NA	NA	CSVGWTSEAFF	TGCAGCGTAGGATGGACAAGTGAAGCTTTCTTT
TRBV5-1	TRBJ1-2	NA	many	CASSLVVDSGYGYTF	TGCGCCAGCAGCTTGGTTGTGGATTCAGGCTATGGCTACACCTTC
TRBV5-1	TRBJ2-2	NA	NA	CASSPQGLGTGELFF	TGCGCCAGCAGCCCCCAGGGGCTGGGCACCGGGGAGCTGTTTTTT
TRBV5-6	TRBJ2-2	TRBD2	few	CASSYRTSGYTGELFF	TGTGCCAGCAGTTATCGGACTAGCGGTTACACCGGGGAGCTGTTTTTT
TRBV29-1	TRBJ2-7	NA	many	CSARGGRLDYEQYF	TGCAGCGCGCGAGGTGGGCGATTGGACTACGAGCAGTACTTC
TRBV7-9	TRBJ2-1	NA	NA	CASGDLGAGEQFF	TGTGCCAGCGGGGATCTAGGGGCGGGTGAGCAGTTCTTC
TRBV20-1	TRBJ2-7	NA	few	CSAWGLAGGYEQYF	TGCAGTGCTTGGGGACTGGCAGGGGGCTACGAGCAGTACTTC
TRBV25-1	TRBJ1-5	NA	many	CASKKAGRHNQPQHF	TGTGCCAGCAAAAAGGCCGGCCGGCACAATCAGCCCCAGCATTTT
TRBV10-3	TRBJ1-1	NA	NA	CAISESKGTSAFF	TGTGCCATCAGTGAGTCGAAAGGGACATCAGCTTTCTTT
TRBV7-9	TRBJ2-3	NA	many	CASSLGEDTQYF	TGTGCCAGCAGCTTAGGCGAAGATACGCAGTATTTT
TRBV6-6	TRBJ1-5	NA	many	CASADSSDQPQHF	TGTGCCTCTGCCGACAGCTCAGATCAGCCCCAGCATTTT
TRBV20-1	TRBJ2-1	NA	NA	CSARDKWHNEQFF	TGCAGTGCTAGAGATAAATGGCACAATGAGCAGTTCTTC
TRBV11-2	TRBJ2-3	NA	few	CASSQLAGPHTQYF	TGTGCCAGCAGCCAGCTGGCGGGGCCCCATACGCAGTATTTT
TRBV15	TRBJ1-6	NA	many	CATSRAMGRGAANSPLHF	TGTGCCACCAGCAGAGCCATGGGCAGGGGAGCGGCTAATTCACCCCTCCACTTT
TRBV2	TRBJ2-5	NA	NA	CASSVSGLIWTQYF	TGTGCCAGCAGTGTATCGGGACTCATTTGGACCCAGTACTTC